This entry lists 19 T cell receptor beta chains sequenced from one sample in a study of T cell responses to AZD1222 COVID-19 vaccine. This table comes from immunoSEQ multiplex PCR, and its TCRdb copy is limited to in-frame clones, with some not included. The sample has about 120,000 clones; roughly 91% are singletons. The input for sequencing was peripheral blood, taken 28 days after the second AZD1222 dose. These receptors were taken from an adult who received the AZD1222 COVID-19 vaccine.

This chain joins TRBV9 and TRBJ2-3, with D possibly being TRBD2 (5 bases). The CDR3 contains 16 residues. V was cut by 7 bases and J by 2 bases, with 20 bases left in between. The germline V gene has CDR1 SGDLS and CDR2 YYNGEE. CDR3 bases: TGTGCCAGCGCCGTCGGGGTGGATTTGGACACAGATACGCAGTATTTT. Amino acids: CASAVGVDLDTDTQYF.

The chain joins TRBV14 to TRBJ2-3; 9 bases map to TRBD2. V lost 0 bases and J lost 10; bases outside the gene matches: 5. CDR1 is SGHDN and CDR2 is FVKESK in the germline V gene. The CDR3 runs 14 residues. CDR3 in amino acids: CASSQEPGLAAQYF. The DNA for the CDR3 is TGTGCCAGCAGCCAAGAGCCGGGACTAGCCGCGCAGTATTTT.

This chain links TRBV5-4 with TRBJ2-4, with TRBD2 matching 7 bases. CDR3 length: 17 residues. The V gene's germline CDR1 is SGHNT and CDR2 YYREEE (reference sequence). The J segment lost 6 bases and the V segment lost 1 base, leaving 13 bases of the junction unmatched. CDR3 sequence: CASSLKRGGVAGNIQYF. The CDR3 DNA sequence: TGTGCCAGCAGCTTGAAACGCGGGGGTGTAGCAGGAAACATTCAGTACTTC.

The chain employs TRBV20-1 and TRBJ2-7; D is possibly TRBD2 (5 bases). Trimming pared 3 bases from V and 0 bases from J, leaving 12 bases between. Looked up from germline, CDR1 is DFQATT and CDR2 is SNEGSKA (reference sequence). CDR3 length: 14 amino acids. CDR3 residues: CSASGRLPSYEQYF. Here the CDR3 DNA reads TGCAGTGCTAGTGGGAGACTGCCCTCCTACGAGCAGTACTTC.

V and J are TRBV7-6 and TRBJ1-2, with D maybe TRBD1 (5 bases). The V gene's germline CDR1 is SGHVS and CDR2 FNYEAQ. This CDR3 comprises 15 residues. Trimming took 2 bases from V and 8 from J, leaving 18 bases between them. CDR3 region: CASSLRTARGEGYTF. DNA for the CDR3: TGTGCCAGCAGCTTAAGGACGGCGCGGGGCGAGGGCTACACCTTC.

This chain joins TRBV28 and TRBJ1-6, with a possible D match to TRBD1 (5 bases). The CDR3 contains 16 residues. Germline V gene sequence: CDR1 MDHEN, CDR2 SYDVKM. V lost 4 bases and J lost 3, with 13 bases in between. This chain's CDR3 is CASSSYRGNYNSPLHF. The CDR3 DNA sequence: TGTGCCAGCAGTTCGTATCGGGGGAACTATAATTCACCCCTCCACTTT. Drawing the rest from reference TRBV28 and TRBJ1-6, the complete variable domain is DVKVTQSSRYLVKRTGEKVFLECVQDMDHENMFWYRQDPGLGLRLIYFSYDVKMKEKGDIPEGYSVSREKKERFSLILESASTNQTSMYLCASSSYRGNYNSPLHFGNGTRLTVT.

The chain links TRBV18 to TRBJ1-2; D uncertain. Germline CDR1 and CDR2: KGHSH and LQKENI. The V and J ends lost 3 bases and 5 bases respectively, with 13 bases between them. CDR3 length: 14 residues. CDR3 in amino acids: CASSPEGSRYGYTF. The DNA for the CDR3 is TGTGCCAGCTCACCGGAAGGGTCTAGGTATGGCTACACCTTC.

As DNA, the CDR3 is TGTGCCAGCAGTTACCCCGGACTAGCGGGAGACGAGCAGTACTTC. Amino acids: CASSYPGLAGDEQYF. The J gene is TRBJ2-7, the V gene TRBV6-2 or TRBV6-3, with TRBD2 matching over 13 bases. V was pared by 2 bases and J by 5 bases, with 3 bases of the junction left unmatched. This CDR3 spans 15 amino acids. Germline lookup yields CDR1 MNHEY and CDR2 SVGEGT.

About this clone: This sample includes further DNA sequences coding for the same CDR3. The chain uses TRBV9 and TRBJ1-4, with no clear D. This CDR3 is 13 amino acids long. The V gene lost 0 bases and the J gene lost 5 bases, with 5 bases spanning the gap. Germline V gene sequence: CDR1 SGDLS, CDR2 YYNGEE. The CDR3 DNA reads TGTGCCAGCAGCGTAGGCCTGAATGAAAAACTGTTTTTT. As protein: CASSVGLNEKLFF.

The chain uses TRBV30 and TRBJ1-5; 8 nucleotides line up with TRBD1. The germline CDR1 and CDR2 sequences are GTSNPN and SVGIG (reference sequence). CDR3 length: 16 amino acids. The junction had 11 bases not matched to a gene; V was cut back by 0 bases and J by 7 bases. CDR3 loop: CAWSVGTGRGLQPQHF. CDR3 DNA: TGTGCCTGGAGTGTTGGGACGGGCAGGGGGCTGCAGCCCCAGCATTTT. Using reference TRBV30 and TRBJ1-5 for the parts outside the CDR3, the full variable domain is SQTIHQWPATLVQPVGSPLSLECTVEGTSNPNLYWYRQAAGRGLQLLFYSVGIGQISSEVPQNLSASRPQDRQFILSSKKLLLSDSGFYLCAWSVGTGRGLQPQHFGDGTRLSIL.

This chain connects TRBV3-1 (or the pseudogene TRBV3-2) to TRBJ2-5, with TRBD2 identical over 7 bases. The CDR3 is 14 residues long. V dropped 0 bases and J dropped 5; count of bases not matched to a gene: 3. Germline CDR1 and CDR2: LGHDT and YNNKEL (reference sequence). The chain's CDR3 is CASSQEVGGETQYF. CDR3 nucleotide sequence: TGTGCCAGCAGCCAAGAGGTGGGGGGGGAGACCCAGTACTTC.

The CDR3 is CASSGLAYEQYF. The CDR3 bases are TGTGCCAGCTCGGGGTTAGCCTACGAGCAGTACTTC. The chain uses TRBV7-8 and TRBJ2-7; D is possibly TRBD2 (5 bases). Germline V CDR1 and CDR2: SGHVS, FQNEAQ. This CDR3 contains 12 residues. Trimming pared 8 bases from V and 2 bases from J, leaving 10 bases between.

This clone appeared a single time. The J gene is TRBJ2-7, the V gene TRBV6-5, with 8 bases lining up with TRBD1. Germline V gene sequence: CDR1 MNHEY, CDR2 SVGAGI. Losses at the gene ends were 6 bases for V and 5 bases for J; bases not matched to a gene: 6. CDR3 size: 13 residues. CDR3 in amino acids: CASRVTGVDEQYF. CDR3 coding DNA: TGTGCCAGCAGAGTGACAGGGGTCGACGAGCAGTACTTC.

V gene TRBV18 combines with J gene TRBJ2-3; no clear D. Deletions cut 2 bases from V and 3 bases from J, with 0 bases between. The CDR3 runs to 11 residues. CDR1 KGHSH and CDR2 LQKENI come from the germline V gene. The CDR3, as DNA: TGTGCCAGCTCACCAACAGATACGCAGTATTTT. This gives the protein CASSPTDTQYF.

V is TRBV19 and J is TRBJ2-7; 7 nucleotides align to TRBD1. The CDR3 contains 15 residues. After removal of 7 bases from V and 1 base from J, the junction contained 10 bases not matched to a gene. Germline-derived CDR1 and CDR2 are LNHDA and SQIVND (reference sequence). CDR3 in DNA: TGTGCCAGTACCGCCTCGGGACAGTTTTCCTACGAGCAGTACTTC. It is translated as CASTASGQFSYEQYF.

This clone was recorded only once. This chain joins TRBV6-5 and TRBJ1-2, with D perhaps matching TRBD1 (5 bases). Germline values: CDR1 MNHEY, CDR2 SVGAGI. This CDR3 is built from 12 residues. V was cut by 7 bases and J by 8 bases, with 14 bases left in between. The CDR3 DNA reads TGTGCCAGCACCAACAGGTTGGGGGGCTACACCTTC. It encodes CASTNRLGGYTF.

This chain uses TRBV18 with TRBJ1-2; 12 bases map to TRBD1. Germline lookup yields CDR1 KGHSH and CDR2 LQKENI. The CDR3 sequence is 16 residues long. Germline trimming cut 2 bases from V and 8 bases from J; bases unmatched to any gene: 9. The CDR3 sequence: CASSPTGQGAQGGYTF. Here the CDR3 DNA reads TGTGCCAGCTCACCAACGGGACAGGGGGCGCAAGGGGGCTACACCTTC.

This clone was found once. The J gene is TRBJ2-2, the V gene TRBV25-1; TRBD2 aligns across 7 bases. Trimming cost V 3 bases and J 3 bases; bases outside gene matches: 4. CDR1 is MGHDK and CDR2 is SYGVNS in the germline V gene. The CDR3 is made up of 15 amino acids. The CDR3 sequence is CASSDGAGDTGELFF. As DNA, the CDR3 is TGTGCCAGCAGTGATGGGGCGGGGGACACCGGGGAGCTGTTTTTT.

This rearrangement joins TRBV18 to TRBJ2-7, with a possible D match to TRBD1 (6 bases). V was trimmed by 5 bases and J by 5 bases, leaving 16 bases between them. Germline values: CDR1 KGHSH, CDR2 LQKENI. The CDR3 consists of 14 residues. CDR3 sequence: CASSVGTLLHEQYF. In DNA, the CDR3 is TGTGCCAGCTCAGTCGGGACACTTTTGCACGAGCAGTACTTC.